A selection of T cell receptor beta chains follows, all from one sample in a study of Ad26.COV2.S vaccination and SARS-CoV-2 variants. Repertoires were generated with immunoSEQ multiplex PCR, while TCRdb's copy carries only in-frame clones and drops some. This sample has some 340,000 clones; around 83% occur once, and the top ten carry around 1.9%. The input for sequencing was peripheral blood, taken in a trial of Ad26.COV2.S vaccine versus placebo. The source is a person between 18 and 65 years old who received the Ad26.COV2.S COVID-19 vaccine or a placebo. The CDR3 runs from the conserved cysteine through the conserved F or W. Fields, in order: clone size, V gene, J gene, D gene, CDR3 DNA, CDR3 protein. The D gene is left open where the match is weak. Size tells how often a clone was seen (once, few, many) or the class of an expanded clone, and some rows leave it out.

clone_size: NA; v_call: TRBV30; j_call: TRBJ2-5; d_call: NA; cdr3_nt: TGTGCCTGGAGCCTGGGGGCCAGGCTAGAGACCCAGTACTTC; cdr3_aa: CAWSLGARLETQYF
clone_size: NA; v_call: TRBV18; j_call: TRBJ1-2; d_call: NA; cdr3_nt: TGTGCCAGCTCACCGATGTCTGGGGGCTCGAATGGCTACACCTTC; cdr3_aa: CASSPMSGGSNGYTF
clone_size: NA; v_call: TRBV6-5; j_call: TRBJ2-3; d_call: TRBD2; cdr3_nt: TGTGCCAGCAGTCCCGAGGGGAGGGCGCAGTATTTT; cdr3_aa: CASSPEGRAQYF
clone_size: NA; v_call: TRBV5-1; j_call: TRBJ1-1; d_call: TRBD1; cdr3_nt: TGCGCCAGCAGCCTTGGGACAGGGGGCTTGAACACTGAAGCTTTCTTT; cdr3_aa: CASSLGTGGLNTEAFF
clone_size: NA; v_call: TRBV30; j_call: TRBJ2-7; d_call: NA; cdr3_nt: TGTGCCTGGAGTGCGGACAAAGACGCTGGGCAGTACTTC; cdr3_aa: CAWSADKDAGQYF
clone_size: once; v_call: TRBV11-3; j_call: TRBJ1-1; d_call: TRBD1; cdr3_nt: TGTGCCAGCAGCTTAGATCGGGACAGCGAAGCTTTCTTT; cdr3_aa: CASSLDRDSEAFF
clone_size: NA; v_call: TRBV11-3; j_call: TRBJ1-2; d_call: NA; cdr3_nt: TGTGCCAGCAGCTTAGTAGGCGGGGGCGACTACACCTTC; cdr3_aa: CASSLVGGGDYTF
clone_size: NA; v_call: TRBV3-1/TRBV3-2; j_call: TRBJ1-4; d_call: NA; cdr3_nt: TGTGCCAGCAGCCAACTCCCAAGAGAGGACAGTGAAGGGGTTGCTGAAAAACTGTTTTTT; cdr3_aa: CASSQLPREDSEGVAEKLFF
clone_size: NA; v_call: TRBV11-2; j_call: TRBJ1-2; d_call: NA; cdr3_nt: TGTGCCAGCAGCTTCGACCGGGACATTATTAACTATGGCTACACCTTC; cdr3_aa: CASSFDRDIINYGYTF
clone_size: once; v_call: TRBV28; j_call: TRBJ1-2; d_call: NA; cdr3_nt: TGTGCCAGCAGTTCCGGACCATATGGCTACACCTTC; cdr3_aa: CASSSGPYGYTF
clone_size: NA; v_call: TRBV7-4; j_call: TRBJ1-5; d_call: NA; cdr3_nt: TGTGCCAGCAGCTTACAATCACAGGGCAATCAGCCCCAGCATTTT; cdr3_aa: CASSLQSQGNQPQHF
clone_size: NA; v_call: TRBV18; j_call: TRBJ2-7; d_call: NA; cdr3_nt: TGTGCCAGCTCACCACCCCTACAGGGAGAGCAGTACTTC; cdr3_aa: CASSPPLQGEQYF
clone_size: NA; v_call: TRBV5-1; j_call: TRBJ2-7; d_call: TRBD1; cdr3_nt: TGCGCCAGCAGCCACCGGGACAGGGGAGCATACGAGCAGTACTTC; cdr3_aa: CASSHRDRGAYEQYF
clone_size: NA; v_call: TRBV4-1; j_call: TRBJ1-3; d_call: NA; cdr3_nt: TGCGCCAGCAGCCTGGGCGGACACTCTGGAAACACCATATATTTT; cdr3_aa: CASSLGGHSGNTIYF
clone_size: NA; v_call: TRBV28; j_call: TRBJ1-6; d_call: NA; cdr3_nt: TGTGCCAGCAGTACAGGAACTCGTAATTCACCCCTCCACTTT; cdr3_aa: CASSTGTRNSPLHF
clone_size: NA; v_call: TRBV14; j_call: TRBJ2-3; d_call: TRBD2; cdr3_nt: TGTGCCAGCAGCCAAGAGGGGGGGGTAGGTGATACGCAGTATTTT; cdr3_aa: CASSQEGGVGDTQYF
clone_size: many; v_call: TRBV7-9; j_call: TRBJ1-4; d_call: NA; cdr3_nt: TGTGCCAGCAGCGGCATCAGGAGGGGGAATGAAAAACTGTTTTTT; cdr3_aa: CASSGIRRGNEKLFF
clone_size: NA; v_call: TRBV6-2/TRBV6-3; j_call: TRBJ1-5; d_call: TRBD1; cdr3_nt: TGTGCCAGCAGTCGCCGGACAGGACTCCGGGGGCAGCCCCAGCATTTT; cdr3_aa: CASSRRTGLRGQPQHF
clone_size: few; v_call: TRBV18; j_call: TRBJ1-1; d_call: NA; cdr3_nt: TGTGCCAGCTCACCGCAGCGACAGGAATCCATGAACACTGAAGCTTTCTTT; cdr3_aa: CASSPQRQESMNTEAFF
clone_size: once; v_call: TRBV30; j_call: TRBJ1-1; d_call: NA; cdr3_nt: TGTGCCTGGAGAGCTGGGATATTGGCTTTCTTT; cdr3_aa: CAWRAGILAFF
clone_size: NA; v_call: TRBV5-5; j_call: TRBJ2-2; d_call: TRBD1; cdr3_nt: TGTGCCAGCAGGAAGGACAGGGGTTGGGAGTACACCGGGGAGCTGTTTTTT; cdr3_aa: CASRKDRGWEYTGELFF
clone_size: NA; v_call: TRBV19; j_call: TRBJ1-2; d_call: NA; cdr3_nt: TGTGCCAGTAGTATAGCGGGTCGTCTCTATGGCTACACCTTC; cdr3_aa: CASSIAGRLYGYTF
clone_size: NA; v_call: TRBV10-1; j_call: TRBJ2-3; d_call: NA; cdr3_nt: TGCGCCAGCAGGGGAAGACTAGATACGCAGTATTTT; cdr3_aa: CASRGRLDTQYF
clone_size: NA; v_call: TRBV18; j_call: TRBJ2-1; d_call: NA; cdr3_nt: TGTGCCAGCTCACCAAGCAGGGAAGCCCTTAATGAGCAGTTCTTC; cdr3_aa: CASSPSREALNEQFF
clone_size: NA; v_call: TRBV7-8; j_call: TRBJ2-3; d_call: NA; cdr3_nt: TGTGCCAGCAGCTCAGCGGACGATACGCAGTATTTT; cdr3_aa: CASSSADDTQYF
clone_size: few; v_call: TRBV6-5; j_call: TRBJ1-2; d_call: TRBD1; cdr3_nt: TGTGCCAGCAGTTACTCCCCTCGACAGGGTAACTATGGCTACACCTTC; cdr3_aa: CASSYSPRQGNYGYTF
clone_size: NA; v_call: TRBV7-2; j_call: TRBJ2-7; d_call: TRBD1; cdr3_nt: TGTGCCAGCAGCTTATCCCGGGACAGGGGGATGAGAGAGCAGTACTTC; cdr3_aa: CASSLSRDRGMREQYF
clone_size: NA; v_call: TRBV5-1; j_call: TRBJ1-1; d_call: NA; cdr3_nt: TGCGCCAGCAGCTTGTCAGTGAACACTGAAGCTTTCTTT; cdr3_aa: CASSLSVNTEAFF
clone_size: NA; v_call: TRBV27; j_call: TRBJ1-2; d_call: NA; cdr3_nt: TGTGCCAGCAGGCCGGGCAAGGGGGACTATGGCTACACCTTC; cdr3_aa: CASRPGKGDYGYTF
clone_size: NA; v_call: TRBV6-5; j_call: TRBJ2-4; d_call: NA; cdr3_nt: TGTGCCAGCAGCTCACAGGGACTCCCAAACATTCAGTACTTC; cdr3_aa: CASSSQGLPNIQYF
clone_size: NA; v_call: TRBV5-4; j_call: TRBJ2-1; d_call: TRBD1; cdr3_nt: TGTGCCAGCAGCACGCACAGGGGAGTCTACAATGAGCAGTTCTTC; cdr3_aa: CASSTHRGVYNEQFF
clone_size: NA; v_call: TRBV4-3; j_call: TRBJ1-2; d_call: NA; cdr3_nt: TGCGCCAGCAGCCTTCGCTTCGACCCGGCCCTTTATGACTACACCTTC; cdr3_aa: CASSLRFDPALYDYTF
clone_size: NA; v_call: TRBV7-9; j_call: TRBJ1-1; d_call: NA; cdr3_nt: TGTGCCAGCAGCCCCCGGGACACCTTGAACACTGAAGCTTTCTTT; cdr3_aa: CASSPRDTLNTEAFF
clone_size: NA; v_call: TRBV3-1/TRBV3-2; j_call: TRBJ2-6; d_call: NA; cdr3_nt: TGTGCCAGCAGCCAGCCCGATGGGCAACCCTCTGGGGCCAACGTCCTGACTTTC; cdr3_aa: CASSQPDGQPSGANVLTF
clone_size: NA; v_call: TRBV5-1; j_call: TRBJ2-5; d_call: TRBD1; cdr3_nt: TGCGCCAGCAGCTTGGCCCCACCAGGGGGCGGAGAGACCCAGTACTTC; cdr3_aa: CASSLAPPGGGETQYF
clone_size: NA; v_call: TRBV30; j_call: TRBJ2-7; d_call: NA; cdr3_nt: TGTGCCTGGACTCCCTATAAGGACAGATCCTACGAGCAGTACTTC; cdr3_aa: CAWTPYKDRSYEQYF